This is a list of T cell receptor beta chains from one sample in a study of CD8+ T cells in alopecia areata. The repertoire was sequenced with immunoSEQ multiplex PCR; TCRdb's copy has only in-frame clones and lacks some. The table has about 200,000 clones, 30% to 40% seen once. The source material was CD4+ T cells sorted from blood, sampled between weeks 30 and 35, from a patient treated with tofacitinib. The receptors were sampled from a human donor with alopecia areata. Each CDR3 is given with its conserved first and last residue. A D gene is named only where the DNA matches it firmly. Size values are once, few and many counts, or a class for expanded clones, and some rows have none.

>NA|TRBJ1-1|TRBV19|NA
CASSQTREAFF
TGTGCCAGTAGCCAAACACGTGAAGCTTTCTTT
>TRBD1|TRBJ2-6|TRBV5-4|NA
CASSPRTGTGANVLTF
TGTGCCAGCAGCCCCCGGACAGGGACTGGGGCCAACGTCCTGACTTTC
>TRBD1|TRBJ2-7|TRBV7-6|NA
CASSPVGTGLFSYEQYF
TGTGCCAGCAGCCCGGTGGGGACAGGCCTATTCTCCTACGAGCAGTACTTC
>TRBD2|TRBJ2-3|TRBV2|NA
CASTSGGAGTQYF
TGTGCCAGCACTAGCGGGGGGGCCGGTACGCAGTATTTT
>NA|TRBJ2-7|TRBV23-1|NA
CASSLARGIYEQYF
TGCGCCAGCAGTCTGGCCAGGGGAATCTACGAGCAGTACTTC
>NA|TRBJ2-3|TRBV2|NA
CASLLSWGTDTQYF
TGTGCCAGCCTCCTTTCCTGGGGGACAGATACGCAGTATTTT
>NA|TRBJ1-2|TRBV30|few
CAWRQILNYGYTF
TGTGCCTGGAGACAGATACTAAACTATGGCTACACCTTC
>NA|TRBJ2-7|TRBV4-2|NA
CASSQDFRSAYEQYF
TGTGCCAGCAGCCAAGATTTTCGGTCGGCGTACGAGCAGTACTTC
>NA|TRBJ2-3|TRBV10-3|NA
CAIRNAGPKMPDTQYF
TGTGCCATCAGAAACGCCGGGCCAAAAATGCCAGATACGCAGTATTTT
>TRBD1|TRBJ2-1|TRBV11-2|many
CASSLAGTGGRNEQFF
TGTGCCAGCAGCTTGGCCGGGACAGGGGGGCGCAATGAGCAGTTCTTC
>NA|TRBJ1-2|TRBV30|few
CARNSQQNYGYTF
TGTGCCCGAAACTCACAGCAAAACTATGGCTACACCTTC
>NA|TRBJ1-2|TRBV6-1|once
CASGGNYGYTF
TGTGCCAGCGGAGGAAACTATGGCTACACCTTC
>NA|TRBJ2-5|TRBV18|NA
CASSPPGRQETQYF
TGTGCCAGCTCACCGCCGGGACGGCAAGAGACCCAGTACTTC
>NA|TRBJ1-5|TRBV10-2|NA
CASSKSGTVDEPQHF
TGCGCCAGCAGCAAGTCCGGGACGGTGGATGAGCCCCAGCATTTT
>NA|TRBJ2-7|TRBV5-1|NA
CASSLDRGEQYF
TGCGCCAGCAGCTTGGACCGTGGGGAGCAGTACTTC
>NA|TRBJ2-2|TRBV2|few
CASSSTALNTGELFF
TGTGCCAGCAGTTCCACGGCCCTTAACACCGGGGAGCTGTTTTTT
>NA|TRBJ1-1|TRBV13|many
CASSLVAGKEAFF
TGTGCCAGCAGCTTAGTTGCTGGGAAAGAAGCTTTCTTT